One sample yielded the 4 T cell receptor beta chains listed below, sequenced in a study of blood T cell repertoires in COVID-19. Produced via immunoSEQ multiplex PCR; TCRdb's table is partial and in-frame only. The sample has some 190,000 clones; approximately 80% are singletons. The material sequenced was PBMCs or T cells enriched from blood (not recorded which). The source is a man aged 55 to 70 who had been exposed to COVID-19.

J is TRBJ2-3 and V is TRBV11-2, with D possibly matching TRBD1 (5 bases). The V end was cut by 3 bases, the J end by 4 bases, with 8 bases between. Germline lookup yields CDR1 SGHAT and CDR2 FQNNGV. This CDR3 comprises 13 residues. CDR3 sequence reads: CASSFPGSDTQYF. The CDR3 DNA follows: TGTGCCAGCAGCTTCCCAGGGTCAGATACGCAGTATTTT.

This rearrangement joins TRBV19 to TRBJ1-2; D is possibly TRBD1 (5 bases). CDR1 and CDR2 from the germline V gene are LNHDA and SQIVND (reference sequence). V was shortened by 3 bases and J by 6 bases, with 14 bases between the two germline ends. The CDR3 length is 14 residues. CDR3 DNA: TGTGCCAGTAGTATGCGAGGGGAGGGCGATGGCTACACCTTC. It yields the protein CASSMRGEGDGYTF.

This clone was recorded a few times. This chain joins TRBV6-7 and TRBJ2-2; 9 bases fit TRBD2. TRBV6-7 is designated an ORF whose function remains uncertain. This CDR3 is built from 15 residues. Trimming took 8 bases from V and 4 from J; bases not matched to a gene: 8. The CDR3 here is CASRPGTSITGELFF. For the CDR3, the DNA is TGTGCCAGCCGGCCCGGGACTAGCATCACCGGGGAGCTGTTTTTT.

The CDR3 bases are TGTGCCAGGGTACGGGACAGGCGATTCAATCAGCCCCAGCATTTT. Its protein is CARVRDRRFNQPQHF. The chain is built from TRBV19 and TRBJ1-5, with 8 bases aligning to TRBD1. This CDR3 has 15 amino acids. CDR1 and CDR2 (germline): LNHDA, SQIVND (reference sequence). With V trimmed by 9 bases and J by 3 bases, 10 bases remained unmatched.